Below, 27 T cell receptor beta chains from the same sample are listed, as sequenced in a study of Graves' ophthalmopathy and Graves' hyperthyroidism. Investigators amplified TCR beta CDR3 regions from RNA transcripts. RT-PCR was first run with HTBI primers, then multiplex PCR in a second round. A single record per CDR3 protein comes from TCRdb applying MiXCR to the multiplex PCR reads. The sample yields 400,000 to 450,000 distinct CDR3 sequences, more than 20% seen once. Sample: peripheral blood. The receptors come from a woman younger than 30 with stable Graves' hyperthyroidism.

With regard to this clonotype: This is likely a read error, given that the CDR3 carries no conserved phenylalanine or tryptophan at its end. The limits of the CDR3 on the DNA are not certain, so only TCRdb's listed CDR3 is given. V is TRBV20-1 and J is TRBJ2-5; the DNA was not compared with TRBD2, the D call given in the table. The V gene's germline CDR1 is DFQATT and CDR2 SNEGSKA (reference sequence). The CDR3 adds up to 15 amino acids, both ends counted. Here the CDR3 reads CSASTSGRTQETQDY.

V gene TRBV19 combines with J gene TRBJ1-2, with D maybe TRBD1 (5 bases). V was pared by 6 bases and J by 7 bases, with 15 bases between. The V gene's germline CDR1 is LNHDA and CDR2 SQIVND (reference sequence). The CDR3 loop spans 13 amino acids. The CDR3 sequence: CASRDMKTGGYTF. For the CDR3, the DNA is TGTGCCAGTAGGGACATGAAAACGGGTGGCTACACCTTC.

This clonotype was found many times. The rearrangement uses TRBV7-2 and TRBJ2-5; D is unresolved. Per germline, CDR1 SGHTA and CDR2 FQGNSA. This CDR3 region has 13 residues. V lost 8 bases, J lost 1 base, and 11 bases lay in between. The CDR3 is CASGALIQETQYF. DNA of the CDR3: TGTGCCAGCGGAGCGCTGATCCAAGAGACCCAGTACTTC. Full variable domain (rest looked up from reference TRBV7-2 and TRBJ2-5): GAGVSQSPSNKVTEKGKDVELRCDPISGHTALYWYRQSLGQGLEFLIYFQGNSAPDKSGLPSDRFSAERTGGSVSTLTIQRTQQEDSAVYLCASGALIQETQYFGPGTRLLVL.

Of note for this clonotype: It may be a read error: a sequence one base away is much more abundant. The chain couples TRBV18 to TRBJ2-7; 7 nucleotides align to TRBD2. Germline V gene data show CDR1 as KGHSH and CDR2 as LQKENI. The CDR3 consists of 15 residues. CDR3 region: CVSSFGQREAYEQYF. As DNA, the CDR3 is TGTGTCAGCTCCTTTGGGCAGCGGGAAGCCTACGAGCAGTACTTC.

This clonotype was recorded at least ten times. The J gene is TRBJ2-7, the V gene TRBV6-5, with 12 bases that match TRBD2. Germline assignment: CDR1 MNHEY and CDR2 SVGAGI. Unmatched junction bases numbered 6, after V lost 6 bases and J lost 0 bases. The CDR3 spans 16 residues. CDR3 DNA sequence: TGTGCCAGCAGGGGGACTAGCGGGTATGACTCCTACGAGCAGTACTTC. It translates to CASRGTSGYDSYEQYF.

This chain uses TRBV12-3 or TRBV12-4 with TRBJ2-7, with D possibly matching TRBD1 (6 bases). This CDR3 region has 13 residues. V gave up 7 bases and J gave up 5 bases, with 15 bases separating them. CDR3 nucleotides: TGTGCCAGCACCTTAACAGGGCCCCACGAGCAGTACTTC. Amino acid sequence: CASTLTGPHEQYF.

This clonotype was observed at least ten times. This chain joins TRBV7-3 and TRBJ1-6; 7 nucleotides line up with TRBD1. The CDR3 is made up of 14 amino acids. The germline V gene encodes CDR1 SGHTA and CDR2 FQGTGA. V dropped 5 bases and J dropped 10; count of bases not matched to a gene: 8. CDR3 in DNA: TGTGCCAGCAGCCTTACAGGGGATGGATCACCCCTCCACTTT. Protein product: CASSLTGDGSPLHF.

This clonotype occurred once. This chain connects TRBV28 to TRBJ1-5; 7 bases agree with TRBD1. CDR3 size: 15 residues. Germline loops: CDR1 MDHEN, CDR2 SYDVKM. J was trimmed by 2 bases and V by 8 bases; bases with no gene match: 9. The CDR3 DNA reads TGTGCCAGCCGACAGGGTATTTCTGGCAATCAGCCCCAGCATTTT. It is translated as CASRQGISGNQPQHF.

The chain has TRBV6-1 and TRBJ2-7; D is undetermined. The germline V gene encodes CDR1 MNHNS and CDR2 SASEGT. The ends were cut back, 6 bases at V and 2 bases at J, with 14 bases in the middle. This CDR3 contains 14 residues. As DNA, the CDR3 is TGTGCCAGCAGCTCCCTCTCCGTGACCTACGAGCAGTACTTC. This encodes CASSSLSVTYEQYF.

This clonotype was detected ten times or more. The genes are TRBV6-5 and TRBJ2-2, with D possibly being TRBD1 (5 bases). The CDR3 loop spans 12 amino acids. Trimming took off 5 bases at V and 7 bases at J, with 8 bases between the two ends. CDR1 and CDR2 (germline): MNHEY, SVGAGI. CDR3 sequence (DNA): TGTGCCAGCAGTAGACAGAGCGGGGAGCTGTTTTTT. It codes for CASSRQSGELFF.

In its sample, this clonotype was seen many times. This chain connects TRBV6-5 to TRBJ2-2, with TRBD2 matching over 7 bases. Per germline, CDR1 MNHEY and CDR2 SVGAGI. This CDR3 contains 14 residues. The V gene end was trimmed by 4 bases and the J gene end by 6 bases; junction bases not matched to a gene: 5. The CDR3 DNA is TGTGCCAGCAGTTTGGTGGGAGGGGCCGGGGAGCTGTTTTTT. Residues: CASSLVGGAGELFF.

This clonotype was observed at least ten times. The CDR3 spells CASSGPTGSGNTIYF. DNA of the CDR3: TGTGCCAGCAGTGGCCCAACAGGGTCTGGAAACACCATATATTTT. The chain links TRBV2 to TRBJ1-3, with a tentative D call TRBD1 (6 bases). The CDR3 has 15 amino acids. The germline V and J ends were trimmed by 4 bases and 1 base, with 11 bases remaining between them. Per germline, CDR1 SNHLY and CDR2 FYNNEI.

This clonotype was seen many times. The gene calls are TRBV2 and TRBJ2-7, with 8 bases that match TRBD2. CDR1 SNHLY and CDR2 FYNNEI come from the germline V gene. With 7 bases clipped from V and 12 bases from J, the junction kept 11 bases outside the gene matches. The CDR3 is 12 residues long. The CDR3 region has the DNA TGTGCCAGCACTGGGGGCGGGAGGCAACCGTACTTC. Translating gives CASTGGGRQPYF.

This clonotype was seen ten or more times. The V gene is TRBV7-9, the J gene TRBJ1-2; D call uncertain. The germline CDR1 and CDR2 sequences are SEHNR and FQNEAQ (reference sequence). CDR3 size: 12 residues. V was clipped by 1 base and J by 7 bases, with 7 bases between them. The CDR3 spells CASSLGVRGYTF. In nucleotides, the CDR3 is TGTGCCAGCAGCTTAGGAGTGCGTGGCTACACCTTC.

This clonotype was counted between two and nine times. The chain joins TRBV20-1 to TRBJ1-2, with D possibly matching TRBD1 (6 bases). The CDR3 totals 16 residues. In germline, CDR1 is DFQATT, CDR2 SNEGSKA (reference sequence). The V end lost 0 bases, the J end lost 4 bases, and 18 bases lay between the germline ends. Here the CDR3 reads CSARDREQGLTYGYTF. Written as DNA, the CDR3 is TGCAGTGCTAGAGATCGGGAACAGGGTCTAACCTATGGCTACACCTTC.

This clonotype was picked up many times. The chain has TRBV28 and TRBJ1-1; unclear D gene. V was pared by 5 bases and J by 4 bases, with 11 bases between. The CDR3 consists of 13 residues. CDR1 MDHEN and CDR2 SYDVKM come from the germline V gene. DNA of the CDR3: TGTGCCAGCAGTCAACCAACGGGCACTGAAGCTTTCTTT. Residues: CASSQPTGTEAFF.

This clonotype was detected ten times or more. The V call is TRBV12-3 or TRBV12-4, the J call TRBJ2-5; D gene unclear. Trimming took off 5 bases at V and 2 bases at J, with 6 bases between the two ends. The CDR3 spans 12 residues. The CDR3 spells CASSGRQETQYF. In DNA, the CDR3 is TGTGCCAGCAGTGGACGGCAAGAGACCCAGTACTTC.

This clonotype occurred many times. The V call is TRBV29-1, the J call TRBJ1-2; TRBD1 aligns across 9 bases. CDR1 is SQVTM, CDR2 ANQGSEA, per germline. The CDR3 is made up of 11 amino acids. Unmatched junction bases numbered 2, after V lost 3 bases and J lost 9 bases. The CDR3 here is CSVEGQGRYTF. In DNA, the CDR3 is TGCAGCGTTGAGGGACAGGGCCGCTACACCTTC. The entire variable domain, with the rest obtained from reference TRBV29-1 and TRBJ1-2, is as follows: SAVISQKPSRDICQRGTSLTIQCQVDSQVTMMFWYRQQPGQSLTLIATANQGSEATYESGFVIDKFPISRPNLTFSTLTVSNMSPEDSSIYLCSVEGQGRYTFGSGTRLTVV.

This rearrangement joins TRBV9 to TRBJ2-2; 9 nucleotides line up with TRBD2. CDR3 length: 15 amino acids. Germline trimming cut 2 bases from V and 3 bases from J; bases unmatched to any gene: 2. Germline-derived CDR1 and CDR2 are SGDLS and YYNGEE. The CDR3 nucleotides are TGTGCCAGCAGCGTTAGCGGGGGTCACACCGGGGAGCTGTTTTTT. It specifies CASSVSGGHTGELFF.

This clonotype has ten or more counts. The chain couples TRBV6-2 or TRBV6-3 to TRBJ2-7, with TRBD1 as a possible D gene (5 bases). V shed 6 bases and J shed 1 base, with 13 bases lying between them. Germline V CDR1 and CDR2: MNHEY, SVGEGT. The CDR3 runs to 14 residues. Here the CDR3 DNA reads TGTGCCAGCAGGAGCGACAGTCCATCCTACGAGCAGTACTTC. It specifies CASRSDSPSYEQYF.

About this clonotype: This could be a read error, since a much larger clone is one nucleotide away. The chain combines TRBV12-3 or TRBV12-4 with TRBJ2-2; TRBD2 is a possible D gene (5 bases). The length of the CDR3 is 13 residues. CDR3 in amino acids: CASRKQLAGELLF. The CDR3 DNA follows: TGTGCCAGCAGGAAACAGTTGGCCGGGGAGCTGCTTTTT.

This clonotype was seen repeatedly, ten times or more. The chain combines TRBV24-1 with TRBJ1-1, with unresolved D. V was cut by 9 bases and J by 1 base, with 11 bases left in between. The CDR3 consists of 13 residues. Germline V gene data show CDR1 as KGHDR and CDR2 as SFDVKD. The CDR3 bases are TGTGCCACCGACTCAGGTCGGAACACTGAAGCTTTCTTT. Translated: CATDSGRNTEAFF.

This clonotype occurred many times. The rearrangement joins TRBV20-1 to TRBJ2-7; D call uncertain. From germline, CDR1 is DFQATT and CDR2 SNEGSKA (reference sequence). V lost 3 bases and J lost 2, with 11 bases in between. The CDR3 contains 13 residues. CDR3 sequence reads: CSASGTQPYEQYF. CDR3 bases: TGCAGTGCTAGTGGTACCCAGCCCTACGAGCAGTACTTC.

This clonotype was recorded many times. The junction and the germline gene differ at one end; a read error may be behind it. The chain recombines TRBV5-1 with TRBJ1-2, with D hard to call. The CDR3 totals 14 residues. From germline, CDR1 is SGHRS and CDR2 YFSETQ. The CDR3: CASTLEAGLYGYTF. CDR3 DNA sequence: TGCGCCAGCACCTTGGAGGCCGGACTCTATGGCTACACCTTC.

With regard to this clonotype: In this CDR3 the conserved last residue, phenylalanine or tryptophan, is missing, so a read error is likely. V gene TRBV30 combines with J gene TRBJ2-7; D is uncertain. CDR1 GTSNPN and CDR2 SVGIG come from the germline V gene (reference sequence). V was clipped by 0 bases and J by 3 bases, with 6 bases between them. The length of the CDR3 is 12 residues. In DNA, the CDR3 is TGTGCCTGGAGTGTGGTCCGCTACGAGCAGTACTAC. This gives the protein CAWSVVRYEQYY.

The sample holds many counts of this clonotype. This chain links TRBV12-3 or TRBV12-4 with TRBJ1-5; TRBD1 agrees at 12 bases. Unmatched junction bases numbered 8, after V lost 5 bases and J lost 3 bases. The CDR3 has 17 amino acids. This CDR3 is CASSTPGQGANNQPQHF. The CDR3 DNA reads as TGTGCCAGCAGTACCCCGGGACAGGGGGCAAACAATCAGCCCCAGCATTTT.

This clonotype showed up just a few times. This chain links TRBV28 with TRBJ1-1; no clear D. V lost 4 bases and J lost 2, with 8 bases in between. Germline-derived CDR1 and CDR2 are MDHEN and SYDVKM. The CDR3 sequence is 13 residues long. The CDR3 DNA sequence: TGTGCCAGCAGTTCGGCCTTTAACACTGAAGCTTTCTTT. Its protein is CASSSAFNTEAFF.